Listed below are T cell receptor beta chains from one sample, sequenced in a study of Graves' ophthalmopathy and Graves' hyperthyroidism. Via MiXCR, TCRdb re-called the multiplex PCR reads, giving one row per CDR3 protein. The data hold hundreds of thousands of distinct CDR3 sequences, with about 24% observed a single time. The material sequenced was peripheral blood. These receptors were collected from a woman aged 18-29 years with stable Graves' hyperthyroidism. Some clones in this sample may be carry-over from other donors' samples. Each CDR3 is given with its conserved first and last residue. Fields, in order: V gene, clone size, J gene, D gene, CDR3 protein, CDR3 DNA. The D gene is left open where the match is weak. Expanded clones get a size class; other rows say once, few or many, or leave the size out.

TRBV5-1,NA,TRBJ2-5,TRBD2,CASSSGTSGGPGTQYF,TGCGCCAGCAGCTCCGGGACTAGCGGGGGGCCGGGGACCCAGTACTTC
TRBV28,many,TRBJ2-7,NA,CASSPERGRGGSYEQYF,TGTGCCAGCAGTCCGGAAAGGGGCAGGGGGGGCTCCTACGAGCAGTACTTC
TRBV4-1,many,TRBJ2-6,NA,CASQQRGSGANVLTF,TGCGCCAGCCAACAACGGGGCTCTGGGGCCAACGTCCTGACTTTC
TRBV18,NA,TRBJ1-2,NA,CASSPPEGRIYGYTF,TGTGCCAGCTCACCACCGGAGGGGCGAATTTATGGCTACACCTTC
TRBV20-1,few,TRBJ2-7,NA,CSALMGEQYF,TGCAGTGCCCTTATGGGGGAGCAGTACTTC
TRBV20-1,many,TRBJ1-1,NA,CSAQTPMNTEAFF,TGCAGTGCTCAGACACCCATGAACACTGAAGCTTTCTTT
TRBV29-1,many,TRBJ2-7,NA,CSVGGRSYEQYF,TGCAGCGTTGGCGGTCGTTCCTACGAGCAGTACTTC
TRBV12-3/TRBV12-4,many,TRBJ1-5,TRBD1,CASSLRDSHWPQHF,TGTGCCAGCAGCCTTCGGGACAGCCATTGGCCCCAGCATTTT
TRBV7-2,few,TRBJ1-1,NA,CASSLGQLTEACF,TGTGCCAGCAGCTTAGGGCAACTCACTGAAGCTTGCTTT
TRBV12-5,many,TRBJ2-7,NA,CASGLANRDRSYEQYF,TGTGCTAGTGGTTTGGCCAACCGGGACCGCTCCTACGAGCAGTACTTC
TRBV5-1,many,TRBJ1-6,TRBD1,CASSIRGTAKLSSYNSPLHF,TGCGCCAGCAGCATAAGAGGGACAGCAAAGCTGAGCTCCTATAATTCACCCCTCCACTTT
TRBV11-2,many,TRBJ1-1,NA,CASSLWGWGEEGAFF,TGTGCCAGCAGCTTATGGGGGTGGGGCGAAGAAGGAGCTTTCTTT
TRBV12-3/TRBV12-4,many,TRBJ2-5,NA,CASDFGAGGLQETQYF,TGTGCCAGCGACTTTGGGGCAGGGGGGCTACAAGAGACCCAGTACTTC
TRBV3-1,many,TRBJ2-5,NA,CASSQPYTGIQETQYF,TGTGCCAGCAGCCAGCCGTATACAGGCATCCAAGAGACCCAGTACTTC
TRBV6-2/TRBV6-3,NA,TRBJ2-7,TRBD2,CASSYHLRLAGVVYEQYF,TGTGCCAGCAGTTATCATCTGAGACTAGCGGGAGTAGTATACGAGCAGTACTTC
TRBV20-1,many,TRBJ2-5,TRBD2,CSARHGLAAYQETQYF,TGCAGTGCTAGACACGGACTAGCGGCGTACCAAGAGACCCAGTACTTC
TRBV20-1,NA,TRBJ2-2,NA,CSARDRVSYAGGGELFF,TGCAGTGCTAGAGATAGGGTCTCATACGCCGGGGGCGGGGAGCTGTTTTTT
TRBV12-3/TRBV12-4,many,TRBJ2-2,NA,CASSLTDTGELFF,TGTGCCAGCAGTTTAACGGACACCGGGGAGCTGTTTTTT
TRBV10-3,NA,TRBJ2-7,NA,CAISAAGGTYEQYF,TGTGCCATCAGTGCGGCAGGGGGGACTTACGAGCAGTACTTC
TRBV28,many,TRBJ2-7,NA,CASSLTGYEQYF,TGTGCCAGCAGTCTGACCGGATACGAGCAGTACTTC
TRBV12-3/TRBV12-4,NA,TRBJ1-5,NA,CASSLASGDNQPQHF,TGTGCCAGCAGTTTAGCATCAGGGGACAATCAGCCCCAGCATTTT
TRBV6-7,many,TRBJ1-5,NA,CASSSDRTYQPQHF,TGTGCCAGCAGCAGCGACAGAACTTATCAGCCCCAGCATTTT
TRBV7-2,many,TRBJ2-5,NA,CASSLVVGVYQETQYF,TGTGCCAGCAGCTTAGTGGTAGGGGTGTACCAAGAGACCCAGTACTTC
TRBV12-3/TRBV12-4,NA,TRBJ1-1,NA,CVSSLVLGTEAFF,TGTGTCAGCAGTTTAGTACTGGGCACTGAAGCTTTCTTT
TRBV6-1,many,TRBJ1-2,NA,CASSEASEDGYTF,TGTGCCAGCAGTGAAGCTAGTGAGGACGGCTACACCTTC
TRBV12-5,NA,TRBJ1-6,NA,CASGHLTEPDSDNSPLHF,TGTGCTAGTGGTCACCTAACCGAGCCGGACAGCGATAATTCACCCCTCCACTTT
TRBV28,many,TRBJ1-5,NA,CASSFGRGPNQPQHF,TGTGCCAGCAGTTTCGGCAGGGGACCCAATCAGCCCCAGCATTTT
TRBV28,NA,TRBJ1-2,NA,CASSGDGTNYGYAF,TGTGCCAGCAGTGGGGATGGGACTAACTATGGCTACGCCTTC
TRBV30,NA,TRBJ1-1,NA,CAWVDILSTEAFF,TGTGCCTGGGTCGACATATTGAGCACTGAAGCTTTCTTT
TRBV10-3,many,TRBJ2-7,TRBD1,CASSGFGRGPSEQYF,TGTGCCTCCAGTGGTTTCGGCAGGGGGCCCTCCGAGCAGTACTTC
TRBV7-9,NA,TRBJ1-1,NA,CASSSLSGANTEAFF,TGTGCCAGCAGCTCCCTATCGGGGGCTAATACTGAAGCTTTCTTT
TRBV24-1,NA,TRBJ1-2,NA,CATSDFPAGDGYTF,TGTGCCACCAGTGATTTCCCCGCAGGGGATGGCTACACCTTC
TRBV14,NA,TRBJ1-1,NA,CASSLQGQAFF,TGTGCCAGCAGCCTCCAGGGTCAGGCTTTCTTT
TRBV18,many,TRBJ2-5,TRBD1,CASSPQQGARDETQYF,TGTGCCAGCTCACCACAACAGGGGGCCCGGGATGAGACCCAGTACTTC
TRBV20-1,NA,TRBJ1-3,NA,CSAISGAGNTIYF,TGCAGTGCTATATCCGGGGCCGGAAATACCATATATTTT
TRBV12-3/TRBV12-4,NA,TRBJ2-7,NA,CASSDSPFHEQYF,TGTGCCAGCTCCGACAGCCCCTTCCACGAGCAGTACTTC
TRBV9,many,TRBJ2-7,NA,CASSVDSTAYEQYF,TGTGCCAGCAGCGTAGACTCGACAGCCTACGAGCAGTACTTC
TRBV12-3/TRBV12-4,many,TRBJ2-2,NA,CASSPRVLFSGELFF,TGTGCCAGCAGTCCAAGGGTATTATTTAGCGGGGAGCTGTTTTTT
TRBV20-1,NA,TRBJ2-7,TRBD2,CSARSGGLAPRGYEQYF,TGCAGTGCTAGATCTGGGGGACTAGCGCCCCGAGGGTACGAGCAGTACTTC
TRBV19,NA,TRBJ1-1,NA,CASSILALNTEAFF,TGTGCCAGTAGTATTCTGGCCCTGAACACTGAAGCTTTCTTT
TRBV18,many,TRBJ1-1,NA,CASSPPLVNTEAFF,TGTGCCAGCTCACCACCGTTGGTGAACACTGAAGCTTTCTTT
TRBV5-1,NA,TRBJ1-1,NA,CASSPKGENTEAFF,TGCGCCAGCAGCCCTAAAGGGGAGAACACTGAAGCTTTCTTT
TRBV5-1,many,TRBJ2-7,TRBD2,CASSLGSGRSHEQYF,TGCGCCAGCAGCTTGGGTAGCGGGAGGTCGCACGAGCAGTACTTC
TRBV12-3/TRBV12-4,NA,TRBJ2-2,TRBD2,CANSFLAGGPTGELFF,TGTGCCAACAGTTTCCTGGCGGGGGGGCCCACCGGGGAGCTGTTTTTT
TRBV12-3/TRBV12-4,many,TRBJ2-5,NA,CASSPSRDTPQRETQYF,TGTGCCAGCAGTCCGTCCAGGGACACTCCTCAGCGAGAGACCCAGTACTTC
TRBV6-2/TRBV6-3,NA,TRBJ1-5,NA,CASSNTHQTGWGGSNQPQHF,TGTGCCAGCAGTAATACCCACCAGACTGGGTGGGGAGGTTCAAATCAGCCCCAGCATTTT
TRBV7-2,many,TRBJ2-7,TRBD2,CASSLTSVPYEQYF,TGTGCCAGCAGTCTGACTAGCGTACCCTACGAGCAGTACTTC
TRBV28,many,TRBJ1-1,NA,CASSLHSGPTGAFF,TGTGCCAGCAGTTTGCATTCAGGCCCCACGGGGGCTTTCTTT